Shown below are 30 T cell receptor beta chains from a single sample sequenced in a study of blood T cell repertoires in COVID-19. Data came from immunoSEQ multiplex PCR; TCRdb stores just in-frame clones and leaves some out. This table holds 120,000 to 150,000 clones, 80% to 90% found once. What was sequenced was peripheral blood. The receptors derive from a woman aged 50 to 65 in a cohort sampled during active or convalescent COVID-19.

The rearrangement links TRBV27 to TRBJ2-7, with 9 bases matching TRBD1. The CDR3 sequence is 15 residues long. Germline loops: CDR1 MNHEY, CDR2 SMNVEV (reference sequence). V lost 3 bases and J lost 5; bases outside the gene matches: 8. Here the CDR3 reads CASSFPGTGYHEQYF. CDR3 DNA sequence: TGTGCCAGCAGTTTCCCCGGGACAGGGTACCACGAGCAGTACTTC.

This chain links TRBV6-6 with TRBJ1-5; D ambiguous. The CDR3 length is 13 residues. In germline, CDR1 is MNHNY, CDR2 SVGAGI (reference sequence). Trimming took off 4 bases at V and 8 bases at J, with 12 bases between the two ends. The CDR3 spells CASSLPGREPQHF. In DNA, the CDR3 is TGTGCCAGCAGTTTGCCCGGTCGGGAGCCCCAGCATTTT.

The sample holds one count of this clone. The chain uses TRBV4-3 and TRBJ1-5; 7 bases are a match to TRBD1. This CDR3 is built from 14 residues. Trimming removed 0 bases from V and 5 bases from J; junction bases left unmatched: 1. The germline V gene encodes CDR1 LGHNA and CDR2 YSLEER. The CDR3 sequence: CASSQDGQDQPQHF. In nucleotides, the CDR3 is TGCGCCAGCAGCCAAGATGGACAGGATCAGCCCCAGCATTTT.

The J gene is TRBJ1-3, the V gene TRBV2; D may be TRBD1 (6 bases). The CDR3 loop spans 15 amino acids. Germline V gene sequence: CDR1 SNHLY, CDR2 FYNNEI. V shed 6 bases and J shed 0 bases, with 12 bases lying between them. The DNA of the CDR3 is TGTGCCAGCAGGGCTACAGGGTTCTCTGGAAACACCATATATTTT. Protein product: CASRATGFSGNTIYF.

The V call is TRBV16, the J call TRBJ2-7; D possibly corresponds to TRBD1 (6 bases). Germline V CDR1 and CDR2: KGHSY, FQNENV. There are 13 residues in the CDR3. V dropped 2 bases and J dropped 3 bases, with 8 bases sitting between them. The CDR3, as DNA: TGTGCCAGCAGCCAAACAGGGCTCTACGAGCAGTACTTC. This gives the protein CASSQTGLYEQYF.

The gene calls are TRBV11-2 and TRBJ1-3, with a weak D call TRBD1 (6 bases). Trimming shortened V by 3 bases and J by 4 bases, and 13 bases separated the two germline ends. CDR1 and CDR2 from the germline V gene are SGHAT and FQNNGV. This CDR3 region has 15 residues. Here the CDR3 reads CASSFDTGYGNTIYF. The CDR3 nucleotides are TGTGCCAGCAGCTTTGACACAGGGTACGGAAACACCATATATTTT. Using reference TRBV11-2 and TRBJ1-3 for the parts outside the CDR3, the full variable domain is EAGVAQSPRYKIIEKRQSVAFWCNPISGHATLYWYQQILGQGPKLLIQFQNNGVVDDSQLPKDRFSAERLKGVDSTLKIQPAKLEDSAVYLCASSFDTGYGNTIYFGEGSWLTVV.

The V and J genes are TRBV19 and TRBJ1-2; D gene ambiguous. Trimming stripped 0 bases from V and 7 bases from J, with 6 bases between. Germline-derived CDR1 and CDR2 are LNHDA and SQIVND (reference sequence). The CDR3 consists of 12 residues. The CDR3 sequence: CASSIDRSGYTF. The CDR3 nucleotides are TGTGCCAGTAGTATAGATCGGTCTGGCTACACCTTC.

J is TRBJ2-7 and V is TRBV3-1 (or the pseudogene TRBV3-2); 7 bases fit TRBD2. Germline assignment: CDR1 LGHDT and CDR2 YNNKEL (reference sequence). V was clipped by 4 bases and J by 2 bases; unmatched bases: 2. The CDR3 covers 13 residues. CDR3 sequence reads: CASSRTRAYEQYF. DNA for the CDR3: TGTGCCAGCAGCCGGACTAGAGCCTACGAGCAGTACTTC.

The chain combines TRBV18 with TRBJ1-6, with TRBD1 matching 8 bases. Trimming at V came to 4 bases and at J to 2 bases, leaving 4 bases not matched to a gene. CDR1 and CDR2 (germline): KGHSH, LQKENI. The CDR3 is made up of 16 amino acids. The CDR3 loop is CASSQQTGAYNSPLHF. DNA of the CDR3: TGTGCCAGCTCACAACAGACAGGGGCCTATAATTCACCCCTCCACTTT.

CDR3 region: CASSLVQGRDGYTF. The CDR3 DNA follows: TGTGCCAGCAGCTTAGTCCAGGGGAGGGATGGCTACACCTTC. V and J are TRBV7-9 and TRBJ1-2; perhaps TRBD1 as D (6 bases). The CDR3 is 14 amino acids. Between the trimmed V and J ends, which lost 1 base and 6 bases, there was a span of 12 bases. Germline V gene data show CDR1 as SEHNR and CDR2 as FQNEAQ (reference sequence).

J is TRBJ2-2 and V is TRBV7-3; D not resolved. There are 17 residues in the CDR3. Between the trimmed V and J ends, which lost 2 bases and 2 bases, there was a span of 15 bases. Germline CDR1 reads SGHTA; CDR2 reads FQGTGA. The CDR3 protein is CASSLAPRGVNTGELFF. The DNA of the CDR3 is TGTGCCAGCAGCTTAGCACCTCGAGGAGTCAACACCGGGGAGCTGTTTTTT.

V and J are TRBV4-1 and TRBJ1-2; a weak D match, TRBD1 (6 bases). Germline V gene lookup returns CDR1 MGHRA and CDR2 YSYEKL. The ends were cut back, 1 base at V and 2 bases at J, with 14 bases in the middle. The CDR3 has 16 residues. This CDR3 is CASSQGGGGTNYGYTF. For the CDR3, the DNA is TGCGCCAGCAGCCAAGGGGGGGGCGGAACAAACTATGGCTACACCTTC.

The chain is built from TRBV3-1 (or the pseudogene TRBV3-2) and TRBJ1-1, with D maybe TRBD1 (5 bases). Germline-derived CDR1 and CDR2 are LGHDT and YNNKEL (reference sequence). This CDR3 has 14 amino acids. Trimming shortened V by 5 bases and J by 0 bases, and 10 bases separated the two germline ends. The CDR3 region has the DNA TGTGCCAGCAGCAGGGGACTGATGAACACTGAAGCTTTCTTT. It specifies CASSRGLMNTEAFF.

The chain joins TRBV10-2 to TRBJ1-4, with D maybe TRBD1 (6 bases). The CDR3 is made up of 16 amino acids. V was shortened by 3 bases and J by 4 bases, with 15 bases between the two germline ends. The germline V gene encodes CDR1 WSHSY and CDR2 SAAADI. CDR3 amino acids: CASSDSQGRGNEKLFF. CDR3 in DNA: TGCGCCAGCAGTGACTCACAGGGACGGGGTAATGAAAAACTGTTTTTT.

This clone was counted a few times. The chain employs TRBV5-6 and TRBJ1-5; D not certain. The germline V and J ends were trimmed by 3 bases and 1 base, with 8 bases remaining between them. CDR1 and CDR2 (germline): SGHDT, YYEEEE. The CDR3 is 14 residues long. CDR3 sequence: CASSSRESNQPQHF. The CDR3 coding sequence is TGTGCCAGCAGCTCCCGGGAGAGCAATCAGCCCCAGCATTTT.

The rearrangement joins TRBV6-5 to TRBJ1-5; D gene ambiguous. In germline, CDR1 is MNHEY, CDR2 SVGAGI. The CDR3 sequence is 12 residues long. Trimming pared 5 bases from V and 7 bases from J, leaving 9 bases between. Here the CDR3 DNA reads TGTGCCAGCAGTACCCCTGGCCAGCCCCAGCATTTT. Translated: CASSTPGQPQHF.

This clone was seen only a few times. V is TRBV7-3 and J is TRBJ1-2, with D unclear. The germline V gene encodes CDR1 SGHTA and CDR2 FQGTGA. This CDR3 has 14 residues. Trimming pared 4 bases from V and 3 bases from J, leaving 12 bases between. The DNA for the CDR3 is TGTGCCAGCAGCTCGGTCCAAGCGGACTATGGCTACACCTTC. Protein sequence: CASSSVQADYGYTF.

CDR3 amino acids: CATERRQGGNQPQHF. The CDR3 DNA follows: TGTGCCACCGAAAGGAGACAGGGGGGCAATCAGCCCCAGCATTTT. V gene TRBV19 combines with J gene TRBJ1-5, with 9 bases matching TRBD1. V gave up 10 bases and J gave up 2 bases; unmatched junction bases: 9. CDR3 length: 15 amino acids. Germline V CDR1 and CDR2: LNHDA, SQIVND (reference sequence).

V and J are TRBV5-1 and TRBJ2-3; unclear D gene. CDR1 is SGHRS and CDR2 is YFSETQ in the germline V gene. V was shortened by 2 bases and J by 0 bases, with 13 bases between the two germline ends. This CDR3 spans 16 amino acids. The CDR3, as DNA: TGCGCCAGCAGCTTATCGACTCGACTTAGCACAGATACGCAGTATTTT. Its translation is CASSLSTRLSTDTQYF.

The chain recombines TRBV28 with TRBJ1-1, with TRBD1 matching over 8 bases. The CDR3 totals 14 residues. The germline CDR1 and CDR2 sequences are MDHEN and SYDVKM. With V trimmed by 6 bases and J by 5 bases, 8 bases remained unmatched. This CDR3 is CASRRQGARTEAFF. The CDR3 DNA sequence: TGTGCCAGCAGGAGGCAGGGGGCGCGGACTGAAGCTTTCTTT.

V usage is TRBV6-5 and J usage is TRBJ2-3, with 13 positions matching TRBD2. CDR1 and CDR2 from the germline V gene are MNHEY and SVGAGI. The V segment lost 6 bases and the J segment 3 bases; nucleotides outside the gene matches: 3. CDR3 length: 15 amino acids. CDR3 DNA sequence: TGTGCCAGCAGGGCGGGACTAGCGGGGACAGATACGCAGTATTTT. Translating gives CASRAGLAGTDTQYF.

This clone was observed once. The chain carries TRBV7-6 and TRBJ1-3; TRBD1 might be the D (6 bases). V lost 5 bases and J lost 8, with 13 bases in between. CDR1 is SGHVS, CDR2 FNYEAQ, per germline. The CDR3 has 13 amino acids. The CDR3 DNA reads as TGTGCCAGCAGCGAACAGGGAGGGGACACCATATATTTT. It yields the protein CASSEQGGDTIYF.

The sample holds a few counts of this clone. The genes are TRBV25-1 and TRBJ1-2; perhaps TRBD1 as D (6 bases). The germline CDR1 and CDR2 sequences are MGHDK and SYGVNS. V lost 3 bases, J lost 3 bases, and 11 bases lay in between. The CDR3 contains 14 residues. CDR3 DNA: TGTGCCAGCAGTGAGCAAACAGGGTACTATGGCTACACCTTC. Translated: CASSEQTGYYGYTF.

The chain employs TRBV7-7 and TRBJ1-3; TRBD1 matches 8 bases. Germline V CDR1 and CDR2: SSHAT, FNYEAQ (reference sequence). Germline trimming cut 5 bases from V and 4 bases from J; bases unmatched to any gene: 7. The CDR3 runs to 15 residues. Written as DNA, the CDR3 is TGTGCCAGCAGCCTATCGACAGGGGCCGGAAACACCATATATTTT. Its protein product is CASSLSTGAGNTIYF.

V and J are TRBV10-2 and TRBJ2-2; TRBD1 agrees at 9 bases. V trimming: 10 bases; J trimming: 7 bases; junction bases outside the gene matches: 10. This CDR3 has 14 amino acids. Germline V lookup: CDR1 WSHSY, CDR2 SAAADI. The CDR3 DNA follows: TGCGCCACCGGGGACAGGGCGGGGGTCGGGGAGCTGTTTTTT. Translated, it gives CATGDRAGVGELFF.

The CDR3 protein is CASSLTGRNTEAFF. CDR3 nucleotide sequence: TGTGCCAGCAGCCTGACAGGGCGGAACACTGAAGCTTTCTTT. The genes are TRBV7-3 and TRBJ1-1; 7 bases agree with TRBD1. Germline V lookup: CDR1 SGHTA, CDR2 FQGTGA. With V trimmed by 5 bases and J by 1 base, 4 bases remained unmatched. CDR3 length equals 14 residues.

This chain links TRBV11-2 with TRBJ1-1; 8 positions agree with TRBD1. Losses at the gene ends were 2 bases for V and 6 bases for J; bases not matched to a gene: 8. Germline CDR1 reads SGHAT; CDR2 reads FQNNGV. The CDR3 is 15 amino acids. The CDR3 here is CASSLMGQVRAEAFF. CDR3 nucleotide sequence: TGTGCCAGCAGCTTAATGGGACAGGTACGCGCTGAAGCTTTCTTT.

The rearrangement joins TRBV7-2 to TRBJ2-1; TRBD2 aligns across 10 bases. V shed 5 bases and J 6 bases; nucleotides not matched to a gene: 7. Germline CDR1 reads SGHTA; CDR2 reads FQGNSA. CDR3 length: 15 amino acids. Here the CDR3 reads CASSKSGGAFNEQFF. The CDR3 DNA follows: TGTGCCAGCAGCAAGAGCGGGGGGGCCTTCAATGAGCAGTTCTTC.

This chain uses TRBV7-3 with TRBJ2-3; 7 nucleotides match TRBD2. This CDR3 contains 13 residues. Trimming cost V 2 bases and J 4 bases; bases outside gene matches: 0. Per germline, CDR1 SGHTA and CDR2 FQGTGA. The chain's CDR3 is CASSLGGADTQYF. Written as DNA, the CDR3 is TGTGCCAGCAGCTTAGGGGGGGCAGATACGCAGTATTTT.

This clone was picked up one time. The CDR3 sequence: CSASGQGSDYGYTF. The CDR3 DNA is TGCAGTGCGAGTGGACAGGGGAGCGACTATGGCTACACCTTC. The V gene is TRBV20-1, the J gene TRBJ1-2, with TRBD1 matching over 9 bases. Germline V gene sequence: CDR1 DFQATT, CDR2 SNEGSKA (reference sequence). The J segment lost 3 bases and the V segment lost 6 bases, leaving 8 bases of the junction unmatched. The CDR3 runs to 14 residues.